The present TCR beta chain was sequenced within a study of T cells in Graves' hyperthyroidism and ophthalmopathy. CDR1 and CDR2 from the germline V gene are SEHNR and FQNEAQ (reference sequence). The length of the CDR3 is 15 residues. V was clipped by 6 bases and J by 4 bases; unmatched bases: 4. Stable Graves' hyperthyroidism meant no ophthalmopathy progression within 18 months. Those with hyperthyroidism were 18 to 65 years old, newly diagnosed, and ill for under 2 months. Exclusions: uncontrolled infection, other autoimmune disease, pregnancy, lactation. The source of the PBMCs was approximately 10 ml of fresh peripheral blood. Using RNA transcripts as the source, TCR beta CDR3 regions were amplified. A first-round RT-PCR of the TCR CDR3 used the HTBI primer set. MiXCR was run by TCRdb on the multiplex PCR reads, yielding one entry per CDR3 protein. Here the sample spans about 840,000 distinct CDR3 sequences, about 38% being singletons.

Input material: blood. This TCR was recovered from a man between 18 and 29 years old with Graves' hyperthyroidism. The chain is built from TRBV7-9 and TRBJ2-3, with 13 nucleotides matching TRBD2. The CDR3 region has the DNA TGTGCCAGCAGTCGGACTAGCGGGAGCGCAGATACGCAGTATTTT. Its protein product is CASSRTSGSADTQYF.